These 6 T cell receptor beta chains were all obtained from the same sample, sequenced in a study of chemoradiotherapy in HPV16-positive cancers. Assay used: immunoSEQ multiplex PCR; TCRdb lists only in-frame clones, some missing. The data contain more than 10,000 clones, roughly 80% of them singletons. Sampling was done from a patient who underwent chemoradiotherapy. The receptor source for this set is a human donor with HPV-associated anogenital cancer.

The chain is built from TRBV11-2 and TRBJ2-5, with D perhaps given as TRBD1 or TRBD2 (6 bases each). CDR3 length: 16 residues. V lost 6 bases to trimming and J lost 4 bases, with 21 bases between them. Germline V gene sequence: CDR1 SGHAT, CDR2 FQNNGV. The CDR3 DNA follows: TGTGCCAGCAGATTGGGACGGGGGCGGCGGGTAGAGACCCAGTACTTC. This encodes CASRLGRGRRVETQYF.

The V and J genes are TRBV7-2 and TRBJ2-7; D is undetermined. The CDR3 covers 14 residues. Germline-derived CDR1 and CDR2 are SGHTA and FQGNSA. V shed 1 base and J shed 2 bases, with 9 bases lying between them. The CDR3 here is CASSLDIGPYEQYF. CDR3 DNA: TGTGCCAGCAGCTTAGATATAGGGCCCTACGAGCAGTACTTC.

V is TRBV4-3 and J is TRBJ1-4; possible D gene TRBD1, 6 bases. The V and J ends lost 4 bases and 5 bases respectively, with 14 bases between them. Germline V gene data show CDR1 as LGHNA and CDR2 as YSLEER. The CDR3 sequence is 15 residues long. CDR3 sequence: CASSRLGTRNEKLFF. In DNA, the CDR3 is TGCGCCAGCAGCCGACTCGGGACAAGGAATGAAAAACTGTTTTTT.

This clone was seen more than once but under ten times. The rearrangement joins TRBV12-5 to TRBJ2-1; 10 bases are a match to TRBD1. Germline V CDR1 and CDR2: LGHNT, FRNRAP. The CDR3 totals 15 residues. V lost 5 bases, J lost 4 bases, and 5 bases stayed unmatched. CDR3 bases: TGTGCTAGTGGTGTGGGACAGGGGACATACAATGAGCAGTTCTTC. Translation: CASGVGQGTYNEQFF.

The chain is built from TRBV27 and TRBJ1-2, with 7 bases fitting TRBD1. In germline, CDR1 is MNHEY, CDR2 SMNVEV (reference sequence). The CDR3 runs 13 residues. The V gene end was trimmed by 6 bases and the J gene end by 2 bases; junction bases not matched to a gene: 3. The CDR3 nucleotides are TGTGCCAGCAGACGGGACAGAAACTATGGCTACACCTTC. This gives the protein CASRRDRNYGYTF.

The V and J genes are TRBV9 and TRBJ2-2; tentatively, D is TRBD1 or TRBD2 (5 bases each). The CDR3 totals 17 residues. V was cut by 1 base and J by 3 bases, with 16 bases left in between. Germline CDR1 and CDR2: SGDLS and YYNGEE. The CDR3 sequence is CASSVPARGTHTGELFF. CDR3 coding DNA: TGTGCCAGCAGCGTACCCGCCCGGGGCACCCACACCGGGGAGCTGTTTTTT.